One and the same sample provided the 32 T cell receptor beta chains below, sequenced in a study of HIV-infected patients and healthy controls. Whole blood was used without fractionation, so all unsorted peripheral T cells were included. Alpha and beta constant-region primers primed reverse transcription of around 500 ng RNA. Using multiplexing indices, alpha and beta chain libraries were generated apart by chain-specific third strand synthesis. TCRdb ran MiXCR on the 5' RACE reads and lists one entry per CDR3 protein. The sample consists of 13,000 to 15,000 distinct CDR3 sequences, 9.9% of them appearing once. The source material was blood. The receptor source for this set is an adult in good health.

This clonotype was seen at least ten times. The chain joins TRBV28 to TRBJ2-7; no clear D gene. Germline CDR1 reads MDHEN; CDR2 reads SYDVKM. CDR3 length: 13 amino acids. CDR3 protein: CVSSDLHSYEQYF. The CDR3, as DNA: TGTGTCTCCTCCGACTTACACTCCTACGAGCAGTACTTC. Using reference TRBV28 and TRBJ2-7 for the parts outside the CDR3, the full variable domain is DVKVTQSSRYLVKRTGEKVFLECVQDMDHENMFWYRQDPGLGLRLIYFSYDVKMKEKGDIPEGYSVSREKKERFSLILESASTNQTSMYLCVSSDLHSYEQYFGPGTRLTVT.

This clonotype was picked up many times. V usage is TRBV6-1 and J usage is TRBJ2-7, with unresolved D. This CDR3 has 15 residues. V was shortened by 2 bases and J by 2 bases, with 13 bases between the two germline ends. CDR1 and CDR2 (germline): MNHNS, SASEGT. The CDR3 sequence is CASSELVWAAYEQYF. As DNA, the CDR3 is TGTGCCAGCAGTGAACTAGTATGGGCTGCCTACGAGCAGTACTTC.

This clonotype was counted ten times or more. The gene calls are TRBV4-2 and TRBJ1-2, with D possibly TRBD1 on 5 matching bases. CDR3 length: 16 amino acids. V lost 5 bases, J lost 7 bases, and 23 bases lay in between. CDR1 and CDR2 from the germline V gene are LGHNA and YNFKEQ. CDR3 DNA: TGTGCCAGCAGCGAAACCCCCCGGGGGAGGCATCCTGGCTACACCTTC. Its protein product is CASSETPRGRHPGYTF.

This clonotype was counted between two and nine times. The J gene is TRBJ2-7, the V gene TRBV7-2; 9 nucleotides agree with TRBD2. The CDR3 totals 15 residues. Looked up from germline, CDR1 is SGHTA and CDR2 is FQGNSA. V shed 5 bases and J 1 base; nucleotides not matched to a gene: 6. CDR3 sequence: CASSPGLASSYEQYF. In DNA form, the CDR3 reads TGTGCCAGCAGCCCCGGACTAGCGAGTTCCTACGAGCAGTACTTC.

Many counts were recorded for this clonotype. The chain employs TRBV7-2 and TRBJ2-3, with 11 nucleotides matching TRBD2. Trimming at V came to 5 bases and at J to 3 bases, leaving 10 bases not matched to a gene. The CDR3 contains 17 residues. Germline-derived CDR1 and CDR2 are SGHTA and FQGNSA. CDR3 residues: CASSTRISGGATDTQYF. CDR3 sequence (DNA): TGTGCCAGCAGCACCAGAATTAGCGGGGGGGCAACAGATACGCAGTATTTT. The full variable domain, in which reference TRBV7-2 and TRBJ2-3 provide the parts outside the CDR3, is GAGVSQSPSNKVTEKGKDVELRCDPISGHTALYWYRQSLGQGLEFLIYFQGNSAPDKSGLPSDRFSAERTGGSVSTLTIQRTQQEDSAVYLCASSTRISGGATDTQYFGPGTRLTVL.

This clonotype is judged medium-sized. This chain links TRBV4-2 with TRBJ2-5; D is possibly TRBD2 (6 bases). The CDR3 length is 15 residues. The V gene lost 3 bases and the J gene lost 3 bases, with 14 bases spanning the gap. Germline V CDR1 and CDR2: LGHNA, YNFKEQ. The DNA of the CDR3 is TGTGCCAGCAGCCAGACACTAGCTACCGAAGAGACCCAGTACTTC. Translation gives CASSQTLATEETQYF.

As for this clonotype: This may stem from a read error, because a much larger clone lies one nucleotide away. The V gene is TRBV7-9, the J gene TRBJ1-2; TRBD1 aligns across 9 bases. The V and J ends lost 5 bases and 2 bases, in that order; junction bases with no gene match: 12. Germline V gives CDR1 SEHNR, CDR2 FQNEAQ (reference sequence). This CDR3 has 17 amino acids. The CDR3 spells CASSEAGTGRGNYGYTF. The DNA for the CDR3 is TGTGCCAGCAGCGAAGCTGGGACAGGGAGGGGGAACTATGGCTACACCTTC.

The table lists this clonotype with many counts. V and J are TRBV6-2 or TRBV6-3 and TRBJ1-5; the match to TRBD1 covers 9 bases. This CDR3 comprises 15 residues. Looked up from germline, CDR1 is MNHEY and CDR2 is SVGEGT. Unmatched junction bases numbered 4, after V lost 6 bases and J lost 1 base. The CDR3 region is CASRNRGPSNQPQHF. CDR3 in DNA: TGTGCCAGCAGAAACAGGGGGCCGAGCAATCAGCCCCAGCATTTT.

This clonotype counts as medium-sized. The rearrangement links TRBV11-2 to TRBJ2-7, with D perhaps TRBD1 or TRBD2 (5 bases each). The CDR3 covers 14 residues. Trimming took off 0 bases at V and 1 base at J, with 7 bases between the two ends. Germline values: CDR1 SGHAT, CDR2 FQNNGV. CDR3: CASSLDGGSYEQYF. CDR3 DNA sequence: TGTGCCAGCAGCTTAGATGGGGGATCCTACGAGCAGTACTTC.

By proportion, this clonotype is medium-sized. CDR3 sequence: CSVLLTQGRAKNIQYF. The CDR3 DNA reads as TGCAGCGTCCTCTTGACACAGGGGAGAGCCAAAAACATTCAGTACTTC. The gene calls are TRBV29-1 and TRBJ2-4; 7 nucleotides match TRBD1. J lost 0 bases, V lost 6 bases, and 11 bases had no gene match. CDR3 length equals 16 residues. Germline lookup yields CDR1 SQVTM and CDR2 ANQGSEA.

This clonotype is categorized as medium-sized. This chain connects TRBV20-1 to TRBJ1-5, with D perhaps TRBD1 (5 bases). The CDR3 length is 14 residues. Trimming cost V 0 bases and J 5 bases, with 11 bases left between them. From germline, CDR1 is DFQATT and CDR2 SNEGSKA (reference sequence). The CDR3 region has the DNA TGCAGTGCTAGAGAAGGGGCCGGAGATCAGCCCCAGCATTTT. Protein sequence: CSAREGAGDQPQHF.

This clonotype has a count of ten or more. CDR3 DNA sequence: TGTGCCAGCAGAACTAGCGGGGCCACAGATACGCAGTATTTT. As protein: CASRTSGATDTQYF. The V and J genes are TRBV3-1 and TRBJ2-3, with TRBD2 matching 10 bases. Per the germline V gene, CDR1 is LGHDT and CDR2 is YNNKEL (reference sequence). The CDR3 is 14 residues long. Trimming cost V 6 bases and J 2 bases; bases outside gene matches: 2.

This clonotype occurred a few times. The rearrangement uses TRBV2 and TRBJ2-2; no definite D call. The germline V and J ends were trimmed by 6 bases and 7 bases, with 15 bases remaining between them. There are 14 residues in the CDR3. Germline CDR1 and CDR2: SNHLY and FYNNEI. The CDR3 sequence is CASSQTMGIGELFF. The CDR3 region has the DNA TGTGCCAGCAGCCAAACGATGGGAATCGGGGAGCTGTTTTTT.

This clonotype qualifies as medium-sized. The rearrangement joins TRBV25-1 to TRBJ1-2, with D unclear. The CDR3 runs to 11 residues. Germline V CDR1 and CDR2: MGHDK, SYGVNS. V lost 4 bases and J 2 bases, leaving 2 bases between the germline ends. The DNA of the CDR3 is TGTGCCAGCAGTGCAAACTATGGCTACACCTTC. Amino acid sequence: CASSANYGYTF.

Of note for this clonotype: A junction end diverges from the germline sequence, so it may reflect a read error. The J gene is TRBJ2-7, the V gene TRBV7-2, with 8 positions matching TRBD2. The CDR3 has 15 amino acids. CDR1 and CDR2 (germline): SGHTA, FQGNSA. Written as DNA, the CDR3 is TGTGCCAGCAGCTTAGGGGCGGGGGGCTACTACGAGCATTACTTC. This codes for CASSLGAGGYYEHYF. Full variable domain (rest looked up from reference TRBV7-2 and TRBJ2-7): GAGVSQSPSNKVTEKGKDVELRCDPISGHTALYWYRQSLGQGLEFLIYFQGNSAPDKSGLPSDRFSAERTGGSVSTLTIQRTQQEDSAVYLCASSLGAGGYYEHYFGPGTRLTVT.

This clonotype was recorded a few times. The chain employs TRBV7-9 and TRBJ2-2, with TRBD2 matching 14 bases. The trim removed 5 bases at V and 1 base at J, leaving 6 bases unmatched. The germline V gene has CDR1 SEHNR and CDR2 FQNEAQ (reference sequence). This CDR3 contains 18 residues. The CDR3 spells CASSIGLAGGRNTGELFF. The CDR3 DNA reads as TGTGCCAGCAGCATCGGACTAGCGGGGGGCCGGAACACCGGGGAGCTGTTTTTT.

By proportion, this clonotype is medium-sized. The CDR3 loop reads CASRNTEAFF. As DNA, the CDR3 is TGTGCCAGTAGAAACACTGAAGCTTTCTTT. The V gene is TRBV19, the J gene TRBJ1-1; no definite D call. This CDR3 comprises 10 residues. The germline V and J ends were trimmed by 6 bases and 2 bases, with 1 base remaining between them. Germline-derived CDR1 and CDR2 are LNHDA and SQIVND (reference sequence).

In its sample, this clonotype was seen many times. V and J are TRBV7-9 and TRBJ2-1; D unclear. This CDR3 is 13 amino acids long. Per germline, CDR1 SEHNR and CDR2 FQNEAQ (reference sequence). V was clipped by 0 bases and J by 10 bases, with 10 bases between them. CDR3 in amino acids: CASSLAPSSEQFF. CDR3 DNA sequence: TGTGCCAGCAGCTTAGCCCCCTCTTCGGAGCAGTTCTTC.

Concerning this clonotype: Relative to the germline gene, one junction end is altered; a read error may explain this. This chain joins TRBV6-2 or TRBV6-3 and TRBJ2-1; 9 nucleotides agree with TRBD2. This CDR3 is 18 amino acids long. Per germline, CDR1 MNHEY and CDR2 SVGEGT. CDR3 sequence: CASSYSRGSGSSYNEQFF. For the CDR3, the DNA is TGTGCCAGCAGCTACTCCCGAGGTAGCGGGAGTTCCTACAATGAGCAGTTCTTC.

In this sample, this clonotype turned up a few times. V and J are TRBV7-7 and TRBJ2-5, with 10 bases matching TRBD2. V shed 5 bases, J shed 5 bases, and the junction held 8 bases outside the gene matches. Germline V gene data show CDR1 as SSHAT and CDR2 as FNYEAQ (reference sequence). The CDR3 runs to 15 residues. The CDR3 DNA reads TGTGCCAGCAGCGCCTCAACTAGCGGGGCGGAGACCCAGTACTTC. It encodes CASSASTSGAETQYF.

This clonotype showed up many times. This chain joins TRBV7-2 and TRBJ1-2, with 8 nucleotides matching TRBD1. V was clipped by 5 bases and J by 3 bases; unmatched bases: 14. The CDR3 has 17 residues. The germline V gene encodes CDR1 SGHTA and CDR2 FQGNSA. In DNA form, the CDR3 reads TGTGCCAGCAGCCCAGGACAGGGAAGGCGTTCTGACTATGGCTACACCTTC. Translated, it gives CASSPGQGRRSDYGYTF. Looking up the rest from reference TRBV7-2 and TRBJ1-2 gives the full variable domain: GAGVSQSPSNKVTEKGKDVELRCDPISGHTALYWYRQSLGQGLEFLIYFQGNSAPDKSGLPSDRFSAERTGGSVSTLTIQRTQQEDSAVYLCASSPGQGRRSDYGYTFGSGTRLTVV.

V usage is TRBV12-3 or TRBV12-4 and J usage is TRBJ1-2; possible D gene TRBD1, 5 bases. V was shortened by 6 bases and J by 3 bases, with 14 bases between the two germline ends. The CDR3 is 14 amino acids. The CDR3 sequence is CASRNRDGDYGYTF. The CDR3 bases are TGTGCCAGCAGAAACCGGGACGGCGACTATGGCTACACCTTC.

Relative to its sample, this clonotype is medium-sized. The J gene is TRBJ2-1, the V gene TRBV6-2 or TRBV6-3; D gene unclear. The CDR3 totals 12 residues. V lost 6 bases and J lost 5, with 8 bases in between. The germline CDR1 and CDR2 sequences are MNHEY and SVGEGT. Written as DNA, the CDR3 is TGTGCCAGCAGCCAACTTAACAATGAGCAGTTCTTC. Encoded protein: CASSQLNNEQFF.

This clonotype occurred many times. V usage is TRBV6-5 and J usage is TRBJ1-2, with D maybe TRBD1 (6 bases). Germline CDR1 reads MNHEY; CDR2 reads SVGAGI. V lost 3 bases and J lost 0, with 14 bases in between. The CDR3 is 16 residues long. CDR3 amino acids: CASSYWGGRANYGYTF. Written as DNA, the CDR3 is TGTGCCAGCAGTTATTGGGGGGGCAGAGCTAACTATGGCTACACCTTC.

This clonotype was picked up many times. The V and J genes are TRBV5-6 and TRBJ1-6; perhaps TRBD1 as D (6 bases). The germline V gene has CDR1 SGHDT and CDR2 YYEEEE. There are 17 residues in the CDR3. V lost 0 bases to trimming and J lost 4 bases, with 14 bases between them. The CDR3 nucleotides read TGTGCCAGCAGCTTGGATTTTGGGGGCTTGTATAATTCACCCCTCCACTTT. Encoded protein: CASSLDFGGLYNSPLHF.

This clonotype came up many times. The chain recombines TRBV6-1 with TRBJ1-5; tentative D call: TRBD1 (6 bases). The CDR3 extends over 16 amino acids. Germline CDR1 and CDR2: MNHNS and SASEGT. With 4 bases removed from V and 6 bases from J, the gap between germline ends came to 19 bases. DNA of the CDR3: TGTGCCAGCAGTGTCCGCCTGGCGGGGGGCGGTCAGCCCCAGCATTTT. This gives the protein CASSVRLAGGGQPQHF.

The V and J genes are TRBV19 and TRBJ2-7; D ambiguous. This CDR3 contains 12 residues. V lost 10 bases and J lost 9, with 19 bases in between. The germline V gene encodes CDR1 LNHDA and CDR2 SQIVND (reference sequence). The CDR3 loop reads CATLRPDGLQYF. The DNA of the CDR3 is TGTGCCACTCTGAGACCGGATGGGTTGCAGTACTTC.

V gene TRBV11-3 combines with J gene TRBJ2-3; D call uncertain. V was pared by 5 bases and J by 1 base, with 10 bases between. The CDR3 length is 14 residues. Germline CDR1 reads SGHNT; CDR2 reads YENEEA. The CDR3 spells CASSPGGGTDTQYF. CDR3 in DNA: TGTGCCAGCAGCCCAGGTGGGGGCACAGATACGCAGTATTTT.

This clonotype has at least ten counts. The chain has TRBV2 and TRBJ1-3; D possibly corresponds to TRBD1 (5 bases). The V and J ends lost 6 bases and 0 bases respectively, with 24 bases between them. This CDR3 has 19 amino acids. Per germline, CDR1 SNHLY and CDR2 FYNNEI. In DNA, the CDR3 is TGTGCCAGCAGCCTATCGGGCCAGGGCAAAACCTACTCTGGAAACACCATATATTTT. Translating it yields CASSLSGQGKTYSGNTIYF.

This clonotype has a count of ten or more. V is TRBV23-1 and J is TRBJ2-1; TRBD1 agrees at 7 bases. TRBV23-1 qualifies as an ORF whose function is uncertain. The CDR3 is 14 amino acids. J was trimmed by 7 bases and V by 4 bases; bases with no gene match: 7. CDR3 DNA: TGCGCCAGCAGTCGTCCAGGGGGTCAGAATGAGCAGTTCTTC. Its protein product is CASSRPGGQNEQFF.

This chain links TRBV18 with TRBJ1-3; D is perhaps TRBD1 (5 bases). V was trimmed by 3 bases and J by 0 bases, leaving 15 bases between them. The V gene's germline CDR1 is KGHSH and CDR2 LQKENI. This CDR3 is built from 17 residues. CDR3 residues: CASSPSGRAFSGNTIYF. The CDR3 region has the DNA TGTGCCAGCTCACCGAGTGGCAGGGCCTTCTCTGGAAACACCATATATTTT.

In this sample, this clonotype turned up many times. This sequence joins TRBV14 and TRBJ2-3; D remains ambiguous. The CDR3 sequence is 11 residues long. From germline, CDR1 is SGHDN and CDR2 FVKESK. Trimming removed 2 bases from V and 9 bases from J, with 6 bases in between. The CDR3 DNA is TGTGCCAGCAGCCAATCTTCCACGCAGTATTTT. The encoded protein is CASSQSSTQYF.